The 18 T cell receptor beta chains reported below all come from one sample, sequenced in a study of T cells in localized non-small cell lung cancer. Clones were read by immunoSEQ multiplex PCR, and TCRdb kept only the in-frame ones, dropping some. The table records about 15,000 clones, more than 80% of them present only once. The sequenced sample was peripheral blood, obtained before any cancer treatment. Receptor source: a female donor aged 60 or older with stage I squamous cell lung carcinoma.

V usage is TRBV2 and J usage is TRBJ2-7; TRBD1 aligns across 8 bases. CDR3 size: 16 residues. The germline V gene encodes CDR1 SNHLY and CDR2 FYNNEI. Trimming removed 6 bases from V and 2 bases from J; junction bases left unmatched: 12. The CDR3 sequence: CASSAGQGKGTYEQYF. The CDR3 nucleotides are TGTGCCAGCAGCGCAGGACAGGGAAAGGGAACCTACGAGCAGTACTTC.

The rearrangement uses TRBV19 and TRBJ2-2; 7 bases line up with TRBD1. Germline trimming cut 3 bases from V and 3 bases from J; bases unmatched to any gene: 4. There are 15 residues in the CDR3. The germline V gene has CDR1 LNHDA and CDR2 SQIVND (reference sequence). This chain's CDR3 is CASSILDRDTGELFF. Here the CDR3 DNA reads TGTGCCAGTAGTATTCTAGACAGGGACACCGGGGAGCTGTTTTTT. Full variable domain (rest looked up from reference TRBV19 and TRBJ2-2): DGGITQSPKYLFRKEGQNVTLSCEQNLNHDAMYWYRQDPGQGLRLIYYSQIVNDFQKGDIAEGYSVSREKKESFPLTVTSAQKNPTAFYLCASSILDRDTGELFFGEGSRLTVL.

This chain connects TRBV6-5 to TRBJ1-2; 9 bases line up with TRBD1. CDR3 length equals 14 residues. V gave up 6 bases and J gave up 6 bases; unmatched junction bases: 8. Germline V gives CDR1 MNHEY, CDR2 SVGAGI. CDR3 nucleotides: TGTGCCAGCAGGAGGACAGGGGAGACAAATGGCTACACCTTC. The encoded protein is CASRRTGETNGYTF.

This clone was seen once. The J gene is TRBJ2-5, the V gene TRBV6-1; D uncertain. This CDR3 spans 16 amino acids. The V end lost 2 bases, the J end lost 2 bases, and 15 bases lay between the germline ends. The germline V gene encodes CDR1 MNHNS and CDR2 SASEGT. The CDR3 DNA sequence: TGTGCCAGCAGTGAATCTACGGCGATGGGTCAAGAGACCCAGTACTTC. Translating it yields CASSESTAMGQETQYF.

This clone was picked up one time. The genes are TRBV28 and TRBJ2-1; maybe TRBD1 (6 bases). The germline gives CDR1 MDHEN, CDR2 SYDVKM. The V end was cut by 5 bases, the J end by 2 bases, with 16 bases between. The CDR3 has 16 residues. CDR3 nucleotide sequence: TGTGCCAGCAGTCCATTGGACAGTCCGCCCTACAATGAGCAGTTCTTC. It translates to CASSPLDSPPYNEQFF.

The rearrangement links TRBV11-2 to TRBJ2-5, with no clear D. The CDR3 has 12 residues. With 1 base removed from V and 8 bases from J, the gap between germline ends came to 8 bases. In germline, CDR1 is SGHAT, CDR2 FQNNGV. The CDR3 loop reads CASSLGSATQYF. The CDR3 DNA is TGTGCCAGCAGCTTAGGATCGGCAACCCAGTACTTC.

The V call is TRBV5-1, the J call TRBJ1-1; D is undetermined. Germline assignment: CDR1 SGHRS and CDR2 YFSETQ. The V gene lost 1 base and the J gene lost 3 bases, with 16 bases spanning the gap. The CDR3 length is 16 residues. CDR3 region: CASSLINPEGDTEAFF. The CDR3 nucleotides are TGCGCCAGCAGCTTGATCAATCCGGAGGGTGACACTGAAGCTTTCTTT.

This chain connects TRBV5-4 to TRBJ2-7; D perhaps matches TRBD1 (5 bases). V lost 4 bases to trimming and J lost 2 bases, with 13 bases between them. From germline, CDR1 is SGHNT and CDR2 YYREEE (reference sequence). The CDR3 is made up of 14 amino acids. CDR3 DNA: TGTGCCAGCAGCCAAATTCAGGGTACCTACGAGCAGTACTTC. Translated, it gives CASSQIQGTYEQYF.

This chain joins TRBV28 and TRBJ2-3; D gene ambiguous. Looked up from germline, CDR1 is MDHEN and CDR2 is SYDVKM. Trimming cost V 4 bases and J 2 bases, with 13 bases left between them. The CDR3 contains 15 residues. CDR3 region: CASSSPPEITDTQYF. The CDR3 nucleotides are TGTGCCAGCAGTTCCCCCCCCGAAATCACAGATACGCAGTATTTT.

The chain combines TRBV6-6 with TRBJ2-3, with no clear D. This CDR3 is 14 amino acids long. Germline CDR1 and CDR2: MNHNY and SVGAGI (reference sequence). V was trimmed by 5 bases and J by 0 bases, leaving 9 bases between them. CDR3 DNA: TGTGCCAGCAGTCTTGACTCTAGCACAGATACGCAGTATTTT. This sequence encodes CASSLDSSTDTQYF.

The chain has TRBV4-3 and TRBJ2-1, with D hard to call. Between the trimmed V and J ends, which lost 0 bases and 0 bases, there was a span of 9 bases. Germline CDR1 LGHNA, CDR2 YSLEER. This CDR3 region has 16 residues. The chain's CDR3 is CASSQDDIYSYNEQFF. CDR3 in DNA: TGCGCCAGCAGCCAAGATGACATCTACTCCTACAATGAGCAGTTCTTC.

This clone was observed a single time. This chain joins TRBV5-1 and TRBJ1-1; 8 bases are a match to TRBD1. J lost 3 bases, V lost 5 bases, and 9 bases had no gene match. Germline V lookup: CDR1 SGHRS, CDR2 YFSETQ. CDR3 length: 15 residues. The CDR3 loop reads CASRYRTGLDTEAFF. CDR3 DNA: TGCGCCAGCAGATATCGGACAGGGCTGGACACTGAAGCTTTCTTT.

This chain uses TRBV6-6 with TRBJ1-2, with D possibly matching TRBD1 (6 bases). This CDR3 spans 13 amino acids. Trimming took 6 bases from V and 6 from J, leaving 14 bases between them. Germline CDR1 is MNHNY and CDR2 is SVGAGI (reference sequence). CDR3 sequence: CASSQRTGNGYTF. Here the CDR3 DNA reads TGTGCCAGCAGCCAAAGAACAGGGAATGGCTACACCTTC.

The rearrangement uses TRBV5-4 and TRBJ1-2, with 7 bases aligning to TRBD1. The CDR3 consists of 13 residues. With 4 bases clipped from V and 0 bases from J, the junction kept 0 bases outside the gene matches. Germline V gene data show CDR1 as SGHNT and CDR2 as YYREEE (reference sequence). CDR3 sequence (DNA): TGTGCCAGCAGCGGGACAGCTAACTATGGCTACACCTTC. Its protein is CASSGTANYGYTF.

The rearrangement links TRBV29-1 to TRBJ2-7, with a possible D match to TRBD2 (6 bases). Between the trimmed V and J ends, which lost 4 bases and 0 bases, there was a span of 10 bases. Germline V gene data show CDR1 as SQVTM and CDR2 as ANQGSEA. CDR3 length: 13 amino acids. The CDR3 sequence: CSVGEASSYEQYF. CDR3 sequence (DNA): TGCAGCGTTGGGGAGGCCAGCTCCTACGAGCAGTACTTC.

The rearrangement links TRBV4-2 to TRBJ2-5, with unresolved D. V gave up 0 bases and J gave up 5 bases, with 7 bases separating them. CDR3 length: 13 residues. The germline CDR1 and CDR2 sequences are LGHNA and YNFKEQ. The CDR3 nucleotides read TGTGCCAGCAGCCAAGATCCCCTCGAGACCCAGTACTTC. This codes for CASSQDPLETQYF.

The rearrangement uses TRBV10-2 and TRBJ1-1, with 7 positions matching TRBD1. The junction had 5 bases not matched to a gene; V was cut back by 3 bases and J by 1 base. This CDR3 comprises 15 residues. CDR1 WSHSY and CDR2 SAAADI come from the germline V gene. The CDR3 DNA reads TGCGCCAGCAGTGACCCGGGACAGAGGAACACTGAAGCTTTCTTT. Residues: CASSDPGQRNTEAFF.

The genes are TRBV5-1 and TRBJ1-1; D call uncertain. The CDR3 has 15 amino acids. Trimming removed 0 bases at V and 0 bases at J, with 9 bases between. CDR1 and CDR2 (germline): SGHRS, YFSETQ. The CDR3 sequence: CASSLEVSMNTEAFF. CDR3 DNA sequence: TGCGCCAGCAGCTTGGAAGTCAGCATGAACACTGAAGCTTTCTTT.